The TCR beta chain under discussion was sequenced for a study of CD8+ T cells in alopecia areata. Points from the study as a whole: Researchers report lesional scalp, most notably alopecia totalis/universalis, outstripped normal scalp in clonality.

This clone has more than one count but fewer than ten. The antigen is undetermined. Indicated treatment: oral pan-JAK inhibitor, 5-10 mg twice daily. V was pared by 3 bases and J by 2 bases, with 13 bases between. The CDR3 extends over 16 amino acids. CDR1 and CDR2 (germline): SEHNR, FQNEAQ (reference sequence). Extraction of RNA preceded its reverse transcription into cDNA, which served as the sequencing template. Sequenced by immunoSEQ multiplex PCR; TCRdb stores in-frame clones only, minus some. The sample has 150,000 to 200,000 clones, less than 70% seen once. This chain links TRBV7-9 with TRBJ2-2, with unresolved D. This clonotype was sampled from a human donor with alopecia areata. Sample: CD4+ T cells sorted from blood, taken at week 49, from a patient treated with tofacitinib. CDR3 sequence (DNA): TGTGCCAGCAGCTTCGCAGGTACAGCCAACACCGGGGAGCTGTTTTTT. Translated: CASSFAGTANTGELFF.